The text below deals with one TCR beta chain. This clonotype has ten or more counts. The specificity of this receptor is unknown. Base qualities are not recorded, but no much larger clone differs from it by a single base. The sample belongs to a study of regulatory T cells in long-lasting Graves disease (dated by TCRdb to the early 2020s). Notes on the research overall: Patients with newly diagnosed Graves' disease had been on antithyroid drugs for under 3 months. The study was conducted in China and was registered as a clinical trial. A total of roughly 33 samples underwent TCR sequencing: about 13 from persistent and some 20 from newly diagnosed Graves' disease patients. Patients with persistent Graves' disease were compared with patients with newly diagnosed Graves' disease using TCR sequencing and RNA sequencing of peripheral blood.

Overall study outcomes, separate from this receptor: Compared with newly diagnosed patients, persistent Graves' disease patients had lower TCR Shannon entropy and fewer highly expanded clones, which suggests clonal expansion. Preferential use of TRBV28, TRBJ1-2 and TRBJ2-5 was observed in persistent disease, whereas TRBV20-1 and TRBJ2-1 were favored in newly diagnosed disease. Because the primary lesion, thyroid tissue, could not be accessed, the study looked at peripheral blood alone. The authors noted that the small sample size was a limitation that may lower accuracy. Sequencing and analysis were restricted to the TCR beta chain. Patients with persistent disease shared more public clonotypes (approximately 2,500) than newly diagnosed patients did (966).

V loses 3 bases at its end and J loses 6 bases; junction bases beyond the gene matches: 9. Its CDR3 holds 14 amino acids, cysteine through phenylalanine. The DNA shown is the 42-base CDR3, in frame from base 1. The CDR1 and CDR2 encoded by the germline V gene are SQVTM and ANQGSEA. The time point label, as the study defines it: newly diagnosed GD, antithyroid drugs for less than 3 months. RNA was extracted from PBMCs in TRIzol for both TCR sequencing and RNA sequencing. The diagnosis of Graves' disease was made according to American Thyroid Association guidelines. Recruitment of patients was carried out at an endocrinology department in Xi'an, China. Each patient gave approximately 9 milliliters of peripheral blood, collected in an EDTA anticoagulant tube. Ficoll Paque Plus density gradient separation was used to isolate PBMCs, and no further T cell sorting was performed. RNA quality was checked with an Agilent 2100 Bioanalyzer and agarose gel, and concentration with a NanoDrop 2000.

To prepare the library, multiplex PCR was applied. Sequencing was performed on an Illumina HiSeq 4000. CDR3 regions were amplified by Arm-PCR with iRepertoire HTBI primers to construct TCR beta libraries. Before sequencing, the PCR products underwent gel purification. The study's processing was this. Across samples, 55 to 80 TRBV and roughly 15 TRBJ segments were identified and used for gene usage analysis of CDR3 amino acid clonotypes. COPE and FqMerger were used to merge filtered high-quality paired reads into contigs. BLAST was used to align contigs to IMGT TRBV, TRBD and TRBJ reference genes, and CDR3 was defined according to IMGT. Highly expanded clones were defined as clonotypes with a frequency above 0.1%. Shannon entropy served as the measure of repertoire diversity, while the Gini coefficient captured V-J evenness. Clonotypes shared by more than one individual were considered public. In-frame beta chains were kept once TCRdb had trimmed the public reads at Q25 with fastp and called clones with MiXCR. Rows merge per CDR3 protein into single entries with the most common DNA and genes. What appears here as the V and J calls and clone size reflects TCRdb's work, not the paper's. The sample table records 200,000 to 250,000 distinct CDR3 sequences; roughly 19% of these occur just once. The top ten constitute 12% of the sample.

The same data also contributed to another study, on T cells in Graves' hyperthyroidism and ophthalmopathy. According to the second study: A patient counted as having stable Graves' hyperthyroidism if no progression to ophthalmopathy occurred over 18 months of follow-up. Hyperthyroidism patients were newly diagnosed, with disease duration under 2 months, and aged 18 to 65 years. Any patient with an uncontrolled infection, another autoimmune disease, pregnancy or lactation was excluded. Diagnoses were based on clinical symptoms, serum thyroxine and TRAb, thyroid ultrasound and orbital computed tomography. A first-round RT-PCR of the TCR CDR3 used the HTBI primer set with the Qiagen OneStep RT-PCR kit. Most expanded thyroid clonotypes (frequency above 0.001) were also detected in blood, suggesting blood repertoires may reflect thyroid immune responses. A 13 V-J signature model separated ophthalmopathy from stable hyperthyroidism, with around 90% sensitivity and 81% to 82% specificity in cross-validation and 80%/75% in testing. In validation, the model predicted progression to ophthalmopathy a median of around 6.5 months before onset, with roughly 71% sensitivity and 72.22% specificity. A discovery cohort of about a hundred patients, approximately 44 with Graves' ophthalmopathy and 57 with stable Graves' hyperthyroidism, was used to find distinguishing TCR V-J signatures. An independent validation cohort of some 18 hyperthyroidism patients and approximately 17 patients who later progressed to ophthalmopathy tested prospective prediction of ophthalmopathy. The 90 to 100 discovery patients were randomly divided into training and test sets at a 7:3 ratio. The study also compared thyroid tissue and blood T-cell repertoires from five or six Graves' hyperthyroidism patients. Following sampling, methimazole starting at 30 mg daily was given to hyperthyroidism patients, and high-dose intravenous methylprednisolone was given to ophthalmopathy patients. Libraries were constructed in a second round of multiplex PCR, after which size selection and purification were carried out. Libraries were sequenced paired-end with 100 bp reads on an Illumina HiSeq2000. SOAPnuke was used to process the raw data, removing reads that contained adapters or uncalled bases, had a mean Phred below 15, or lacked an exact match to the constant primer or identifier. COPE v1.2.5 was used to merge high-quality paired reads, and clonotypes were defined as unique nucleotide sequences. MiTCR v1.1 was used to align clonotypes to the IMGT TRBV, TRBD and TRBJ reference segments. The analysis included only V-J combinations with a frequency above 0.0001, which together covered over 98% of the repertoires. The TCS score was defined as the ratio of F50 (clonal expansion) to E x V (chaos), calculated using BLOSUM62-based TCRdist between CDR3 peptides within each V-J. Welch's t-statistics and random forest reduced approximately 520 V-J features to 13, which were used in a naive Bayes classifier (R e1071). Sample size was not statistically predetermined, and investigators were not blinded to group allocation. The paper reports TCR Vbeta CDR3 sequencing of approximately 130 peripheral blood samples: around 45 ophthalmopathy, over 70 hyperthyroidism and around 17 progressor patients.

The source was peripheral blood mononuclear cells (PBMCs), collected at new diagnosis, from a patient treated with antithyroid drugs. In this chain, TRBV29-1 is recombined with TRBJ2-3; 7 bases in between match TRBD2. This sequence was found in a woman in her thirties with Graves disease. Donor details come from another sample of the same person, matched by shared clones. The DNA is as follows: TGCAGCGTTGAGGGCGGGAGAGGATCGGATACGCAGTATTTT. The resulting protein is CSVEGGRGSDTQYF.